This record looks at one T cell receptor (beta chain) sequence and its context. As yet, its antigen is unknown. CDR1 and CDR2 (germline): SEHNR, FQNEAQ (reference sequence). Trimming at V came to 5 bases and at J to 2 bases, leaving 12 bases not matched to a gene. The CDR3 consists of 17 residues. This specimen belongs to a study of T cell responses to AZD1222 COVID-19 vaccine. Study observations and caveats: Spike-specific TCR breadth and depth went up after people got two AZD1222 doses. Only six or seven AZD1222 recipients were seropositive at baseline. Of spike-specific TCRs, nearly half reportedly target regions left unmutated in variants. Possibly, clonal diversity was underestimated; donors were largely white British and included more females.

Generated by immunoSEQ multiplex PCR, the TCRdb table keeps only in-frame clones and is missing some. The sample includes 100,000 to 140,000 clones, around nine tenths of them seen just once. Specimen: peripheral blood, collected on day 0 of AZD1222 vaccination. The sequence came from an adult in good health. The genes are TRBV7-9 and TRBJ2-3; 8 nucleotides match TRBD2. The CDR3 loop reads CASSPPAGGPTTDTQYF. The DNA for the CDR3 is TGTGCCAGCAGCCCACCTGCGGGGGGCCCCACCACAGATACGCAGTATTTT.